Each of the 26 T cell receptor beta chains below was sequenced from the same sample in a study of response to subunit inactivated influenza vaccine. TCRdb analysed the RT-PCR reads with MiXCR anew, one entry per CDR3 protein. The sample includes under 850,000 distinct CDR3 sequences, 18% of them seen just once. Sequenced material: PBMCs from blood, taken 5 to 6 days after vaccination. These receptors all come from a man between 50 and 59 years old who received an inactivated influenza vaccine.

This clonotype was seen more than once but under ten times. V gene TRBV10-3 combines with J gene TRBJ1-1; D is unclear. The CDR3 covers 13 residues. V lost 8 bases and J lost 4, with 14 bases in between. Germline V gives CDR1 ENHRY, CDR2 SYGVKD. This chain's CDR3 is CAISSGQSTEAFF. In nucleotides, the CDR3 is TGTGCCATCTCGAGCGGCCAGTCCACTGAAGCTTTCTTT.

This rearrangement joins TRBV7-2 to TRBJ1-1; 7 bases are shared with TRBD1. V gave up 2 bases and J gave up 4 bases; unmatched junction bases: 10. The CDR3 sequence is 16 residues long. CDR1 and CDR2 from the germline V gene are SGHTA and FQGNSA. CDR3: CASSLLPRGIGTEAFF. CDR3 nucleotide sequence: TGTGCCAGCAGCTTATTACCCAGGGGGATAGGCACTGAAGCTTTCTTT.

This clonotype turned up a few times. V usage is TRBV5-1 and J usage is TRBJ2-5; D may be TRBD1 or TRBD2 (6 bases each). The CDR3 contains 17 residues. The germline CDR1 and CDR2 sequences are SGHRS and YFSETQ. The ends were cut back, 4 bases at V and 4 bases at J, with 23 bases in the middle. The CDR3 DNA follows: TGCGCCAGCAGCCGCGAGCCCCCCCGTGGAGGGGGAGAGACCCAGTACTTC. It translates to CASSREPPRGGGETQYF.

The chain combines TRBV20-1 with TRBJ1-1; TRBD1 matches at 12 bases. The V gene's germline CDR1 is DFQATT and CDR2 SNEGSKA (reference sequence). The CDR3 runs 14 residues. CDR3 coding DNA: TGCAGCCCTATTGGGACAGGGGGCCGGCCTGAAGCTTTCTTT. This codes for CSPIGTGGRPEAFF.

Only a few counts were recorded for this clonotype. The rearrangement links TRBV6-2 or TRBV6-3 to TRBJ2-5; 14 bases fit TRBD2. Trimming removed 7 bases from V and 4 bases from J; junction bases left unmatched: 8. The CDR3 totals 16 residues. Germline assignment: CDR1 MNHEY and CDR2 SVGEGT. The CDR3 here is CASTAVGLAGGETQYF. The DNA for the CDR3 is TGTGCCAGCACCGCAGTTGGACTAGCGGGGGGAGAGACCCAGTACTTC.

V usage is TRBV20-1 and J usage is TRBJ2-3; D unclear. The CDR3 is 17 residues long. Trimming removed 0 bases at V and 2 bases at J, with 18 bases between. Germline V lookup: CDR1 DFQATT, CDR2 SNEGSKA (reference sequence). CDR3: CSARDNAGTLFTDTQYF. In nucleotides, the CDR3 is TGCAGTGCTAGAGATAACGCCGGAACCTTATTCACAGATACGCAGTATTTT.

The table lists this clonotype with a few counts. The J gene is TRBJ2-7, the V gene TRBV18; tentatively, D is TRBD2 (7 bases). V gave up 3 bases and J gave up 0 bases, with 15 bases separating them. CDR1 KGHSH and CDR2 LQKENI come from the germline V gene. This CDR3 contains 16 residues. As DNA, the CDR3 is TGTGCCAGCTCACCGGAGGGGGGGGGAAACTCCTACGAGCAGTACTTC. Amino acid sequence: CASSPEGGGNSYEQYF.

The rearrangement joins TRBV25-1 to TRBJ2-5, with unresolved D. V dropped 4 bases and J dropped 5 bases, with 5 bases sitting between them. The CDR3 is made up of 11 amino acids. Germline CDR1 reads MGHDK; CDR2 reads SYGVNS. DNA of the CDR3: TGTGCCAGCAGTGTGTATGAGACCCAGTACTTC. Protein sequence: CASSVYETQYF.

The V and J genes are TRBV20-1 and TRBJ1-2; D uncertain. Trimming shortened V by 3 bases and J by 4 bases, and 9 bases separated the two germline ends. There are 12 residues in the CDR3. Germline V gene lookup returns CDR1 DFQATT and CDR2 SNEGSKA (reference sequence). CDR3 in amino acids: CSASDGLYGYTF. CDR3 nucleotides: TGCAGTGCTAGCGACGGTCTCTATGGCTACACCTTC.

This clonotype was observed a few times. The J gene is TRBJ2-3, the V gene TRBV7-8, with TRBD2 matching 9 bases. Germline CDR1 and CDR2: SGHVS and FQNEAQ. V was pared by 1 base and J by 3 bases, with 5 bases of the junction left unmatched. This CDR3 comprises 16 residues. CDR3 residues: CASSLDASGVTDTQYF. DNA for the CDR3: TGTGCCAGCAGCTTAGATGCTAGCGGGGTAACAGATACGCAGTATTTT.

The chain is built from TRBV7-2 and TRBJ2-1; D is unclear. CDR1 is SGHTA, CDR2 FQGNSA, per germline. The CDR3 spans 15 residues. Trimming removed 1 base from V and 2 bases from J, with 9 bases in between. The CDR3 DNA reads TGTGCCAGCAGCTTAGTTGCCACTCCCTACAATGAGCAGTTCTTC. Translating it yields CASSLVATPYNEQFF.

CDR3 in amino acids: CASSQDRVTGHGTQYF. CDR3 bases: TGTGCCAGCAGCCAAGATAGAGTAACAGGCCACGGGACCCAGTACTTC. The rearrangement links TRBV3-1 to TRBJ2-5, with a tentative D call TRBD1 (5 bases). Germline CDR1 and CDR2: LGHDT and YNNKEL (reference sequence). This CDR3 has 16 residues. The V end lost 0 bases, the J end lost 7 bases, and 18 bases lay between the germline ends.

This clonotype was detected ten times or more. V and J are TRBV5-6 and TRBJ2-3; TRBD2 matches 9 bases. This CDR3 is built from 15 residues. V lost 4 bases to trimming and J lost 0 bases; unmatched junction nucleotides: 3. CDR1 is SGHDT and CDR2 is YYEEEE in the germline V gene. CDR3: CASSPLAGSTDTQYF. CDR3 DNA sequence: TGTGCCAGCAGCCCCCTAGCGGGGAGCACAGATACGCAGTATTTT. Together with reference TRBV5-6 and TRBJ2-3, the CDR3 gives the full variable domain: DAGVTQSPTHLIKTRGQQVTLRCSPKSGHDTVSWYQQALGQGPQFIFQYYEEEERQRGNFPDRFSGHQFPNYSSELNVNALLLGDSALYLCASSPLAGSTDTQYFGPGTRLTVL.

This clonotype came up a few times. The chain has TRBV6-1 and TRBJ1-3; D may be TRBD1 (6 bases). Trimming took off 5 bases at V and 3 bases at J, with 11 bases between the two ends. There are 14 residues in the CDR3. The germline V gene encodes CDR1 MNHNS and CDR2 SASEGT. CDR3 nucleotides: TGTGCCAGCAGTAGGACAGTTATTGGAAACACCATATATTTT. Its protein is CASSRTVIGNTIYF.

This clonotype was seen repeatedly, ten times or more. The V call is TRBV12-3 or TRBV12-4, the J call TRBJ2-1, with TRBD2 identical over 12 bases. V was pared by 4 bases and J by 10 bases, with 11 bases of the junction left unmatched. The CDR3 has 16 residues. The CDR3 sequence is CASSSQLLAGGGEQFF. CDR3 nucleotide sequence: TGTGCCAGCAGTTCCCAACTACTAGCGGGAGGTGGGGAGCAGTTCTTC.

This clonotype has a handful of counts. The V call is TRBV3-1, the J call TRBJ2-7, with TRBD2 matching 11 bases. Losses at the gene ends were 7 bases for V and 2 bases for J; bases not matched to a gene: 4. This CDR3 spans 14 amino acids. Germline V lookup: CDR1 LGHDT, CDR2 YNNKEL (reference sequence). The CDR3 sequence is CASMPSGGTYEQYF. Here the CDR3 DNA reads TGTGCCAGCATGCCTAGCGGGGGGACCTACGAGCAGTACTTC.

The gene calls are TRBV15 and TRBJ1-3; 11 bases map to TRBD1. After removal of 1 base from V and 8 bases from J, the junction contained 4 bases not matched to a gene. This CDR3 is built from 15 residues. CDR1 LNHNV and CDR2 YYDKDF come from the germline V gene (reference sequence). In DNA form, the CDR3 reads TGTGCCACCAGCAGAGGGACAGGGGGCTCGGACACCATATATTTT. Encoded protein: CATSRGTGGSDTIYF.

The chain links TRBV7-6 to TRBJ2-1; TRBD2 matches 8 bases. Germline lookup yields CDR1 SGHVS and CDR2 FNYEAQ. The CDR3 is made up of 15 amino acids. V was pared by 4 bases and J by 7 bases, with 9 bases of the junction left unmatched. CDR3 sequence: CASSSGGGTRNEQFF. CDR3 bases: TGTGCCAGCAGCTCTGGCGGGGGGACGCGGAATGAGCAGTTCTTC. Variable domain in full (rest from reference TRBV7-6 and TRBJ2-1): GAGVSQSPRYKVTKRGQDVALRCDPISGHVSLYWYRQALGQGPEFLTYFNYEAQQDKSGLPNDRFSAERPEGSISTLTIQRTEQRDSAMYRCASSSGGGTRNEQFFGPGTRLTVL.

A few counts support this clonotype. V is TRBV29-1 and J is TRBJ2-7; 9 positions agree with TRBD2. The CDR3 covers 15 residues. CDR1 and CDR2 (germline): SQVTM, ANQGSEA. With V trimmed by 8 bases and J by 4 bases, 15 bases remained unmatched. This CDR3 reads CSPDSGLAGSYEQYF. DNA of the CDR3: TGCAGCCCGGACAGCGGTCTAGCGGGATCGTACGAGCAGTACTTC.

The V call is TRBV20-1, the J call TRBJ2-1; TRBD1 agrees at 9 bases. Germline loops: CDR1 DFQATT, CDR2 SNEGSKA (reference sequence). The CDR3 has 11 amino acids. The CDR3 sequence is CWGQGLNEQFF. The CDR3, as DNA: TGCTGGGGACAGGGTCTCAATGAGCAGTTCTTC.

The chain joins TRBV12-3 or TRBV12-4 to TRBJ1-1; 9 bases match TRBD1. CDR3 length: 15 amino acids. Germline trimming cut 6 bases from V and 1 base from J; bases unmatched to any gene: 6. The CDR3 coding sequence is TGTGCCAGCAGGGGAACAGGGGGCACGAACACTGAAGCTTTCTTT. This encodes CASRGTGGTNTEAFF.

A few counts support this clonotype. One end of the junction does not line up with germline, which may come from a read error. The rearrangement joins TRBV4-1 to TRBJ1-1; D gene unclear. Germline V lookup: CDR1 MGHRA, CDR2 YSYEKL. The CDR3 loop spans 13 amino acids. CDR3: CASSQVRSAAGVF. In nucleotides, the CDR3 is TGCGCCAGCAGCCAAGTACGCTCCGCGGCGGGAGTCTTT.

This clonotype was seen only a few times. CDR3 region: CASSSQTGRQYF. Written as DNA, the CDR3 is TGCGCCAGCAGCAGCCAGACCGGGCGGCAGTACTTC. V and J are TRBV5-1 and TRBJ2-7; no clear D. This CDR3 comprises 12 residues. V was pared by 4 bases and J by 9 bases, with 14 bases between. Germline V gives CDR1 SGHRS, CDR2 YFSETQ.

This chain joins TRBV5-1 and TRBJ1-2, with 7 bases matching TRBD1. CDR3 length: 15 amino acids. Per germline, CDR1 SGHRS and CDR2 YFSETQ. The J segment lost 0 bases and the V segment lost 4 bases, leaving 6 bases of the junction unmatched. The CDR3 region has the DNA TGCGCCAGCAGCGCTGGACAGGCGGCTAACTATGGCTACACCTTC. It codes for CASSAGQAANYGYTF.

The chain uses TRBV7-9 and TRBJ2-3; 8 positions agree with TRBD2. This CDR3 comprises 16 residues. Per germline, CDR1 SEHNR and CDR2 FQNEAQ (reference sequence). The trim removed 5 bases at V and 8 bases at J, leaving 15 bases unmatched. CDR3 protein: CASSPQGLAGVVTQYF. The CDR3 nucleotides read TGTGCCAGCAGCCCGCAGGGCCTAGCGGGCGTAGTTACGCAGTATTTT.

This clonotype has just a few counts. The chain has TRBV20-1 and TRBJ1-5; possible D gene TRBD1, 5 bases. Germline V gene sequence: CDR1 DFQATT, CDR2 SNEGSKA (reference sequence). There are 15 residues in the CDR3. The V end lost 3 bases, the J end lost 2 bases, and 14 bases lay between the germline ends. The CDR3 is CSARDGGRGNQPQHF. The CDR3 region has the DNA TGCAGTGCTAGGGACGGGGGAAGGGGCAATCAGCCCCAGCATTTT.